A selection of T cell receptor beta chains follows, all from one sample in a study of OX40 agonist ivuxolimab in advanced cancers. Sequencing used immunoSEQ multiplex PCR; TCRdb keeps in-frame clones, though not all of them. The sample records fewer than 100,000 clones, approximately 91% being singletons. Material: CD4+ or CD8+ T cells sorted from blood, obtained in a trial of the OX40 agonist ivuxolimab. The receptors were sampled from an adult with an advanced solid tumor such as melanoma, head and neck, liver or kidney cancer. Both conserved end residues are part of each CDR3. Fields, in order: J gene, clone size, V gene, D gene, CDR3 protein, CDR3 DNA. The D gene is left open where the match is weak. Rows give clone size only sometimes, using once, few, many, or a class for an expanded clone.

J gene: TRBJ1-2
clone size: -
V gene: TRBV19
D gene: -
CDR3 protein: CASSIGTATNYGYTF
CDR3 DNA: TGTGCCAGTAGTATAGGAACAGCGACTAACTATGGCTACACCTTC

J gene: TRBJ2-2
clone size: -
V gene: TRBV11-2
D gene: -
CDR3 protein: CASSLVGGLREYTGELFF
CDR3 DNA: TGTGCCAGCAGCTTAGTAGGGGGGTTACGGGAGTACACCGGGGAGCTGTTTTTT

J gene: TRBJ1-4
clone size: -
V gene: TRBV29-1
D gene: -
CDR3 protein: CSVEEGVGGKLFF
CDR3 DNA: TGCAGCGTTGAGGAGGGGGTCGGGGGAAAACTGTTTTTT

J gene: TRBJ1-2
clone size: -
V gene: TRBV7-8
D gene: -
CDR3 protein: CASSLGWQGYGYTF
CDR3 DNA: TGTGCCAGCAGCTTAGGGTGGCAGGGGTATGGCTACACCTTC

J gene: TRBJ2-1
clone size: -
V gene: TRBV7-9
D gene: -
CDR3 protein: CASSLAPGVWGYEQFF
CDR3 DNA: TGTGCCAGCAGCTTAGCGCCGGGAGTTTGGGGTTATGAGCAGTTCTTC

J gene: TRBJ2-6
clone size: -
V gene: TRBV19
D gene: -
CDR3 protein: CASTIISGLRSGANVLTF
CDR3 DNA: TGTGCCAGTACCATTATATCGGGATTGAGATCCGGGGCCAACGTCCTGACTTTC

J gene: TRBJ2-3
clone size: -
V gene: TRBV29-1
D gene: -
CDR3 protein: CSVRLGGITDTQYF
CDR3 DNA: TGCAGCGTGCGACTAGGAGGGATTACAGATACGCAGTATTTT

J gene: TRBJ2-3
clone size: -
V gene: TRBV7-2
D gene: -
CDR3 protein: CASSLGFSLVSTDTQYF
CDR3 DNA: TGTGCCAGCAGCTTAGGGTTTAGCCTCGTTAGCACAGATACGCAGTATTTT

J gene: TRBJ2-7
clone size: -
V gene: TRBV6-6
D gene: TRBD1
CDR3 protein: CASTPSDRRRDNEQYF
CDR3 DNA: TGTGCCAGCACCCCATCGGACAGGCGCCGTGACAACGAGCAGTACTTC

J gene: TRBJ1-1
clone size: few
V gene: TRBV6-1
D gene: TRBD1
CDR3 protein: CASRRTGTPNTEAFF
CDR3 DNA: TGTGCCAGCAGAAGGACAGGGACACCGAACACTGAAGCTTTCTTT

J gene: TRBJ2-1
clone size: -
V gene: TRBV6-5
D gene: -
CDR3 protein: CASSYPGRYGSELFF
CDR3 DNA: TGTGCCAGCAGTTACCCAGGACGGTACGGTTCCGAGCTTTTCTTC

J gene: TRBJ1-4
clone size: -
V gene: TRBV28
D gene: -
CDR3 protein: CMTSTNEKLFF
CDR3 DNA: TGTATGACGTCAACTAATGAAAAACTGTTTTTT

J gene: TRBJ1-4
clone size: -
V gene: TRBV27
D gene: -
CDR3 protein: CASSSVVANEKLFF
CDR3 DNA: TGTGCCAGCAGTTCGGTCGTGGCTAATGAAAAACTGTTTTTT

J gene: TRBJ2-3
clone size: -
V gene: TRBV7-3
D gene: -
CDR3 protein: CASSLNPSSDTQYF
CDR3 DNA: TGTGCCAGCAGCTTAAATCCTAGCTCCGATACGCAGTATTTT

J gene: TRBJ2-6
clone size: -
V gene: TRBV5-4
D gene: -
CDR3 protein: CASSPLGSGANVLTF
CDR3 DNA: TGTGCCAGCAGCCCGTTGGGCTCTGGGGCCAACGTCCTGACTTTC